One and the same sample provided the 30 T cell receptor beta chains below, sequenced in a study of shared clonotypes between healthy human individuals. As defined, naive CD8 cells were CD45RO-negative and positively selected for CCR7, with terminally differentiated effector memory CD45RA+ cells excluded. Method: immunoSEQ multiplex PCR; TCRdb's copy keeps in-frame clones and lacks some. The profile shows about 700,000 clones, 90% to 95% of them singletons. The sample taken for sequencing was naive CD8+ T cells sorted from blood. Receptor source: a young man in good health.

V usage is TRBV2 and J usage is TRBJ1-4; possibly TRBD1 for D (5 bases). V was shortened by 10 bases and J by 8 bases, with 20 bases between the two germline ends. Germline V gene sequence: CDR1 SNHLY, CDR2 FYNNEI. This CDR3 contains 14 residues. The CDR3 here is CAINGGTVGEKLFF. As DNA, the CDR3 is TGTGCCATTAACGGCGGGACCGTAGGCGAAAAACTGTTTTTT.

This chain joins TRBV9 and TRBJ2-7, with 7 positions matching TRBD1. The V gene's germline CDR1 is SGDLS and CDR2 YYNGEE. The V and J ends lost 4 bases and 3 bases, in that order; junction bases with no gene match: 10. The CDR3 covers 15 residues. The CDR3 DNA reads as TGTGCCAGCAGCACGACAGGGTTGCCCAACTACGAGCAGTACTTC. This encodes CASSTTGLPNYEQYF.

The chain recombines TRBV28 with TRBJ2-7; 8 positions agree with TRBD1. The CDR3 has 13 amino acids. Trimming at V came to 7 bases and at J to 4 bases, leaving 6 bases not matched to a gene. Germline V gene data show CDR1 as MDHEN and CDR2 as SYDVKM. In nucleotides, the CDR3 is TGTGCCAGCACGGACAGGGCTAGATACGAGCAGTACTTC. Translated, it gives CASTDRARYEQYF.

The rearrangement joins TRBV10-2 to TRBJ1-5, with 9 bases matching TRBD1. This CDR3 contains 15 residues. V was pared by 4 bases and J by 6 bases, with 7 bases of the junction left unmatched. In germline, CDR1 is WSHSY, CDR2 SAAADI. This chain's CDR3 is CASSGRDRVGQPQHF. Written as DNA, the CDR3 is TGCGCCAGCAGTGGACGGGACAGGGTCGGTCAGCCCCAGCATTTT.

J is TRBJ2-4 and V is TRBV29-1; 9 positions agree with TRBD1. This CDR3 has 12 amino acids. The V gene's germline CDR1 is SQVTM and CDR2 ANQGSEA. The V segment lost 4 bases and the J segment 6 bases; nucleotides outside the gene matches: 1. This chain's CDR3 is CSVGGQGNIQYF. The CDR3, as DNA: TGCAGCGTTGGGGGACAGGGAAACATTCAGTACTTC.

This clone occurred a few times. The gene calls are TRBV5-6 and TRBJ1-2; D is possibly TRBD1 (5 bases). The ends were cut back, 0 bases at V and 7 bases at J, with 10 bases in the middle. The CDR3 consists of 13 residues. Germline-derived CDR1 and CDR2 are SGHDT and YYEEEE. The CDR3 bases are TGTGCCAGCAGCTTGGTCTCCGGGGGTGGCTACACCTTC. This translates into CASSLVSGGGYTF.

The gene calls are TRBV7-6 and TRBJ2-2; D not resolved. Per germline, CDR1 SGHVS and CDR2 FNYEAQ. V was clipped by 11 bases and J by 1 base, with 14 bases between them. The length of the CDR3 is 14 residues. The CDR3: CAVGAERNTGELFF. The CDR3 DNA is TGTGCCGTTGGCGCGGAGAGGAACACCGGGGAGCTGTTTTTT. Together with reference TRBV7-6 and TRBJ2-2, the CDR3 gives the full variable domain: GAGVSQSPRYKVTKRGQDVALRCDPISGHVSLYWYRQALGQGPEFLTYFNYEAQQDKSGLPNDRFSAERPEGSISTLTIQRTEQRDSAMYRCAVGAERNTGELFFGEGSRLTVL.

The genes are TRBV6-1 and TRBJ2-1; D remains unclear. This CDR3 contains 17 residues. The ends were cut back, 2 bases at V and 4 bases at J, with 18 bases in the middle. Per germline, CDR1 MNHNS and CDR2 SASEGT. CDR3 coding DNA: TGTGCCAGCAGTGAATGGGTAGCCGAGATGGAGTACAATGAGCAGTTCTTC. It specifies CASSEWVAEMEYNEQFF.

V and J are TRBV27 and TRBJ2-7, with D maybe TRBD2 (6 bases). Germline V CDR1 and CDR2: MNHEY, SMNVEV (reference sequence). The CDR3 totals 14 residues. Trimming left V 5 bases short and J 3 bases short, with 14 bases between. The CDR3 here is CASSPAAAGYEQYF. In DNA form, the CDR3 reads TGTGCCAGCAGTCCCGCTGCAGCGGGCTACGAGCAGTACTTC.

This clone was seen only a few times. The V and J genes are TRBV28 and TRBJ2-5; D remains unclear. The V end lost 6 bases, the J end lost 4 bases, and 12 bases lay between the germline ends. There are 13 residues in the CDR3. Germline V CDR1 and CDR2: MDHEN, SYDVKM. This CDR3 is CASRPMSGETQYF. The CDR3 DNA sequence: TGTGCCAGCAGGCCCATGTCAGGAGAGACCCAGTACTTC. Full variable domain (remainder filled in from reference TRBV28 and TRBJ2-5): DVKVTQSSRYLVKRTGEKVFLECVQDMDHENMFWYRQDPGLGLRLIYFSYDVKMKEKGDIPEGYSVSREKKERFSLILESASTNQTSMYLCASRPMSGETQYFGPGTRLLVL.

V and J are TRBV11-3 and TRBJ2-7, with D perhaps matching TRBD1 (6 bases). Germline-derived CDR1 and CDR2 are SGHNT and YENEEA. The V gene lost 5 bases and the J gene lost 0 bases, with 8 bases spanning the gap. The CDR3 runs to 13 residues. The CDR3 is CASSGQSSYEQYF. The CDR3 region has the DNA TGTGCCAGCAGCGGACAGAGCTCCTACGAGCAGTACTTC.

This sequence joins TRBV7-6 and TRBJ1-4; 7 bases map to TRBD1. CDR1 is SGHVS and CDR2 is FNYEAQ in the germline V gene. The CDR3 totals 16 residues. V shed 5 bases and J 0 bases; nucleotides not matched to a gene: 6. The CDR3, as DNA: TGTGCCAGCAGCCTAGAGGGACAGCCAACTAATGAAAAACTGTTTTTT. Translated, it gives CASSLEGQPTNEKLFF.

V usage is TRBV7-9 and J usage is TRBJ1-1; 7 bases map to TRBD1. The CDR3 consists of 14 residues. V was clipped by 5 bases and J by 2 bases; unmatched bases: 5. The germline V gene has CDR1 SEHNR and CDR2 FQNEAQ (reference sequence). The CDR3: CASSTQGENTEAFF. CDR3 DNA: TGTGCCAGCAGCACCCAGGGGGAAAACACTGAAGCTTTCTTT.

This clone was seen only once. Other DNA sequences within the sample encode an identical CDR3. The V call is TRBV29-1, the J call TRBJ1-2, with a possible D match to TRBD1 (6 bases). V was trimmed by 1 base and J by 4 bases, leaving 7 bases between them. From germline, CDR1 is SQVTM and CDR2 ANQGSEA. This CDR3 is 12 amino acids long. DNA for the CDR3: TGCAGCGTTGAAGGCAGGGGCTATGGCTACACCTTC. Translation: CSVEGRGYGYTF.

The CDR3 spells CASSHGTGVAKNIQYF. In nucleotides, the CDR3 is TGTGCCAGCAGCCACGGGACAGGGGTAGCCAAAAACATTCAGTACTTC. V usage is TRBV4-2 and J usage is TRBJ2-4, with 10 bases identical to TRBD1. CDR1 and CDR2 from the germline V gene are LGHNA and YNFKEQ. The junction had 2 bases not matched to a gene; V was cut back by 3 bases and J by 0 bases. The CDR3 runs 16 residues.

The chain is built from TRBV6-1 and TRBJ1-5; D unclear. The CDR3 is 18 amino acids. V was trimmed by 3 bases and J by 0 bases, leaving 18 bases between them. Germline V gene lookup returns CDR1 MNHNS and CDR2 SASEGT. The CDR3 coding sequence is TGTGCCAGCAGTGACCTCAGTAGGACGGGGTATAGCAATCAGCCCCAGCATTTT. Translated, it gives CASSDLSRTGYSNQPQHF.

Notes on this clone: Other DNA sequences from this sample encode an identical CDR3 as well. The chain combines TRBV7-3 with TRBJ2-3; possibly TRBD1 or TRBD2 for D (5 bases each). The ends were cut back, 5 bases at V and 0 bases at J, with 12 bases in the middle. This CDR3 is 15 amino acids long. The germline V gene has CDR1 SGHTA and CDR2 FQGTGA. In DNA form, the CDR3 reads TGTGCCAGCAGCCGTGGGACCAGTAGCACAGATACGCAGTATTTT. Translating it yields CASSRGTSSTDTQYF.

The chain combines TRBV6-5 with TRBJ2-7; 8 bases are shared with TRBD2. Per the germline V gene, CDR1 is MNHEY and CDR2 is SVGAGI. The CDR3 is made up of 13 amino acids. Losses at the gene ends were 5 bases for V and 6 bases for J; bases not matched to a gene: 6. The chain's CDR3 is CASSSVAGGEQYF. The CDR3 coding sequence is TGTGCCAGCAGTAGTGTGGCGGGAGGCGAGCAGTACTTC.

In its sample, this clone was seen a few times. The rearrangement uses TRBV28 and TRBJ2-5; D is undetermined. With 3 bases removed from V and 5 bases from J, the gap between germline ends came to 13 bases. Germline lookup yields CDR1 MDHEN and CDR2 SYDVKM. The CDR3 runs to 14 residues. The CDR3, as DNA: TGTGCCAGCAGTTTTAGGAGCAGACGGGAGACCCAGTACTTC. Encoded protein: CASSFRSRRETQYF. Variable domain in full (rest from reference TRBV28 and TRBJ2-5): DVKVTQSSRYLVKRTGEKVFLECVQDMDHENMFWYRQDPGLGLRLIYFSYDVKMKEKGDIPEGYSVSREKKERFSLILESASTNQTSMYLCASSFRSRRETQYFGPGTRLLVL.

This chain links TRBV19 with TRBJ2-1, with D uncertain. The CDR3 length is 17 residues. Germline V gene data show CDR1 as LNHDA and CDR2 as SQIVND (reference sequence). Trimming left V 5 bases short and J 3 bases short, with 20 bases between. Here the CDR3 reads CASSVVYRLGDYNEQFF. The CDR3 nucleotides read TGTGCCAGTAGTGTGGTATATAGGCTAGGCGACTACAATGAGCAGTTCTTC. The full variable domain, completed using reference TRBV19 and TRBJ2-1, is DGGITQSPKYLFRKEGQNVTLSCEQNLNHDAMYWYRQDPGQGLRLIYYSQIVNDFQKGDIAEGYSVSREKKESFPLTVTSAQKNPTAFYLCASSVVYRLGDYNEQFFGPGTRLTVL.

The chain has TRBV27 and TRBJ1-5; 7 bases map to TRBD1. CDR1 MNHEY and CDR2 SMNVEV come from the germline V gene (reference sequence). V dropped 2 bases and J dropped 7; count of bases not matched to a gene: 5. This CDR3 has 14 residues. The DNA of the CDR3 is TGTGCCAGCAGTTTAATAGGGGGCGACCAGCCCCAGCATTTT. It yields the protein CASSLIGGDQPQHF.

CDR3 sequence (DNA): TGTGCCAGCAGCTTAGGGGACAGACGCTCTGGGGCCAACGTCCTGACTTTC. It is translated as CASSLGDRRSGANVLTF. V usage is TRBV7-9 and J usage is TRBJ2-6, with 7 bases that match TRBD1. The junction had 3 bases not matched to a gene; V was cut back by 1 base and J by 0 bases. Germline V CDR1 and CDR2: SEHNR, FQNEAQ (reference sequence). The CDR3 consists of 17 residues. The full variable domain, rest sourced from reference TRBV7-9 and TRBJ2-6, is DTGVSQNPRHKITKRGQNVTFRCDPISEHNRLYWYRQTLGQGPEFLTYFQNEAQLEKSRLLSDRFSAERPKGSFSTLEIQRTEQGDSAMYLCASSLGDRRSGANVLTFGAGSRLTVL.

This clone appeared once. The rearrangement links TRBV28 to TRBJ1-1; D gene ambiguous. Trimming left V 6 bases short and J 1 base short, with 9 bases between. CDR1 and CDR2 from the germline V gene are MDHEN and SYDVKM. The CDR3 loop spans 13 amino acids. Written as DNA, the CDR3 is TGTGCCAGCAGGCATACATCGAACACTGAAGCTTTCTTT. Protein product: CASRHTSNTEAFF.

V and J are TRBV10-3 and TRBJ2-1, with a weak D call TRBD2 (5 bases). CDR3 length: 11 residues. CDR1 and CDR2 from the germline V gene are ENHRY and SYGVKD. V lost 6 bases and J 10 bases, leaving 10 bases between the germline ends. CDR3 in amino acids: CAISRGKEQFF. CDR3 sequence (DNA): TGTGCCATCAGCCGGGGAAAAGAGCAGTTCTTC.

For the CDR3, the DNA is TGTGCCAGCAGCATTCCCGGGACAGGCACGACCTTGAACACTGAAGCTTTCTTT. Its protein is CASSIPGTGTTLNTEAFF. The chain joins TRBV7-8 to TRBJ1-1; 8 nucleotides align to TRBD1. The CDR3 runs 18 residues. J lost 0 bases, V lost 5 bases, and 14 bases had no gene match. Per the germline V gene, CDR1 is SGHVS and CDR2 is FQNEAQ.

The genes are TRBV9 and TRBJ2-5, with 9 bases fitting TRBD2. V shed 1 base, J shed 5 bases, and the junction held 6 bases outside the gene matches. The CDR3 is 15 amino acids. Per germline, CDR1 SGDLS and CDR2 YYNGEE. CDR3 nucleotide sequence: TGTGCCAGCAGCGTATCAGGGAGCGGGGGGGAGACCCAGTACTTC. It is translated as CASSVSGSGGETQYF.

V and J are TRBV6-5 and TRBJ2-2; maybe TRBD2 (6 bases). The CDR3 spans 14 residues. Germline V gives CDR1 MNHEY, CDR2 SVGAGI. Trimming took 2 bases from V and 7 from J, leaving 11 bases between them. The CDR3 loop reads CASSYGGGNGELFF. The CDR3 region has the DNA TGTGCCAGCAGTTACGGTGGGGGGAACGGGGAGCTGTTTTTT.

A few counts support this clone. DNA of the CDR3: TGTGCCAGCAGCCCAGGGACAGGGTCTTCCTATGGCTACACCTTC. It encodes CASSPGTGSSYGYTF. The chain uses TRBV9 and TRBJ1-2; 9 bases agree with TRBD1. Per germline, CDR1 SGDLS and CDR2 YYNGEE. The CDR3 loop spans 15 amino acids. V trimming: 4 bases; J trimming: 4 bases; junction bases outside the gene matches: 8.

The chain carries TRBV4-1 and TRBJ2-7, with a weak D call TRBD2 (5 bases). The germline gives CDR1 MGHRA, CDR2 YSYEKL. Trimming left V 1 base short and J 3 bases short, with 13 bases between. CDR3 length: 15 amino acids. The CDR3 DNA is TGCGCCAGCAGCCAAGCTATCGGGGTCGGCTACGAGCAGTACTTC. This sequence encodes CASSQAIGVGYEQYF.

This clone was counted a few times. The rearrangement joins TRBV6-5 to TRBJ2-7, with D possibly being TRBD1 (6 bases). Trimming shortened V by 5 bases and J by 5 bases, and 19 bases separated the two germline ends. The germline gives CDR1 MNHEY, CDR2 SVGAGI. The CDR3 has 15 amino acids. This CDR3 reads CASSIQGDGVNEQYF. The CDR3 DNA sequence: TGTGCCAGCAGTATACAGGGTGACGGTGTAAACGAGCAGTACTTC.